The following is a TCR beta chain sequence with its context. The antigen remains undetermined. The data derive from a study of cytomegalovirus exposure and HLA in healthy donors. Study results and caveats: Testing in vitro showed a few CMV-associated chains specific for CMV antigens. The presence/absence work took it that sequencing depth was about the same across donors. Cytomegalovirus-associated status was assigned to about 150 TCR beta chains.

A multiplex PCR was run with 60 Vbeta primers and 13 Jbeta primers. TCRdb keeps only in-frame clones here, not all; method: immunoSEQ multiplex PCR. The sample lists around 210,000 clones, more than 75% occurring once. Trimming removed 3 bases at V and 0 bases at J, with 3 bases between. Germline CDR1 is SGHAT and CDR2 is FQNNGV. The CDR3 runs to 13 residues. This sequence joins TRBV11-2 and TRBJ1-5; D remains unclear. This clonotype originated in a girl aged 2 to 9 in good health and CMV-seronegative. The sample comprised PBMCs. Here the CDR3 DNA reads TGTGCCAGCAGCTTCAATAGCAATCAGCCCCAGCATTTT. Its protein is CASSFNSNQPQHF. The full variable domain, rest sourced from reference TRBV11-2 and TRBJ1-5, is EAGVAQSPRYKIIEKRQSVAFWCNPISGHATLYWYQQILGQGPKLLIQFQNNGVVDDSQLPKDRFSAERLKGVDSTLKIQPAKLEDSAVYLCASSFNSNQPQHFGDGTRLSIL.